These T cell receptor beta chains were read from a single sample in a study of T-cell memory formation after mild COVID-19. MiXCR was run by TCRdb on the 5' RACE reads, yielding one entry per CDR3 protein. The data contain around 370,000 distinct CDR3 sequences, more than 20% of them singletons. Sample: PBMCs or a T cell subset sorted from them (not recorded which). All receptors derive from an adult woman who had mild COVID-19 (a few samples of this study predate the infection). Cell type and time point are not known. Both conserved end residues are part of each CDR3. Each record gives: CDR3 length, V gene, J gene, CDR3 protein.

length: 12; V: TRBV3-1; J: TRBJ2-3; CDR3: CASSPNSDTQYF
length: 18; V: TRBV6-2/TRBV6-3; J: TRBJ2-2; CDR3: CASSSLSSGIAITGELFF
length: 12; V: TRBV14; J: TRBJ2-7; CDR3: CASRANSYEQYF
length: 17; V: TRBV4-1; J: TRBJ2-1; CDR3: CASSQAPARARDNEQFF
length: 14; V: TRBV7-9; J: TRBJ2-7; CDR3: CASSLGQPGHEQYF
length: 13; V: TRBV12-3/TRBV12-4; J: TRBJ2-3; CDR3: CASSLLHTDTQYF
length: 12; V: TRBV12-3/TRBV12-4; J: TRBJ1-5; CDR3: CASSPEPTTAHF
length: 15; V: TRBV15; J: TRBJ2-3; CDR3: CATSRVRGRADTQYF
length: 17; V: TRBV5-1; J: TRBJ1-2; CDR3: CASSSGTLALHVYGYTF
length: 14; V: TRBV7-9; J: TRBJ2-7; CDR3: CASSLAGTVYEQYF
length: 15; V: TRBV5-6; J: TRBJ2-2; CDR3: CASSPFTAPSGELFF
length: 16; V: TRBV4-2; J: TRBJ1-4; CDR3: CASSPAWGATNEKLFF
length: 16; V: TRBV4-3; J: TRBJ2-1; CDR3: CASSQDGTGTYNEQFF
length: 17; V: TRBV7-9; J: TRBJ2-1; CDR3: CASSLAIRLTSYNEQFF
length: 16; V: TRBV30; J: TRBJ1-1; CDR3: CAWSRIRQGEGTEAFF
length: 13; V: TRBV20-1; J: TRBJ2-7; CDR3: CSAGTGGSYEQYF
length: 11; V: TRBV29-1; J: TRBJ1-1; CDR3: CSSDRNTEAFF
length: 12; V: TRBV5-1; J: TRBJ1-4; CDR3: CASSPEGEKLFF
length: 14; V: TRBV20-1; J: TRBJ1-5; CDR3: CSARVSGGNQPQHF
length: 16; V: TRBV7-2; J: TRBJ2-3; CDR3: CASSLGSGRATDTQYF
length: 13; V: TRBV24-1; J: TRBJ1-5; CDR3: CATSVGNNQPQHF
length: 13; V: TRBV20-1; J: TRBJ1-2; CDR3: CSARGTANYGYTF
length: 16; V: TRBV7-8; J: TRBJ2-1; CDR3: CASSLARSGLYNEQFF
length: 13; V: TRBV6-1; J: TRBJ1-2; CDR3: CARGNGQGYGYTF
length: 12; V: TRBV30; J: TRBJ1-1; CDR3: CAWDRDTTEAFF
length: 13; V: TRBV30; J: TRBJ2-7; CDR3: CACPGQGYYEQYF
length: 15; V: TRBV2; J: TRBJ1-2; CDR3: CASSEGQEANYGYTF